Presented here are 8 T cell receptor beta chains from one specimen sequenced in a study of neoadjuvant anti-PD-1 for oral cavity cancer. The method was immunoSEQ multiplex PCR; TCRdb's version includes in-frame clones alone and lacks a portion of them. This table has roughly 23,000 clones, 45% appearing once. The time point is: after neoadjuvant nivolumab, at surgical resection. The input for sequencing was tumor tissue, taken after nivolumab (anti-PD-1) treatment. The receptors were sampled from a person between 40 and 85 years old with oral cavity squamous cell carcinoma.

This sequence joins TRBV15 and TRBJ2-7; D is possibly TRBD1 (6 bases). V was pared by 0 bases and J by 9 bases, with 15 bases between. The CDR3 runs 14 residues. Per the germline V gene, CDR1 is LNHNV and CDR2 is YYDKDF (reference sequence). Here the CDR3 reads CATSREGASLGQYF. In DNA form, the CDR3 reads TGTGCCACCAGCAGAGAGGGGGCGAGTCTCGGGCAGTACTTC.

The chain employs TRBV6-6 and TRBJ1-1, with D unresolved. The CDR3 sequence is 13 residues long. The V gene's germline CDR1 is MNHNY and CDR2 SVGAGI (reference sequence). Trimming cost V 0 bases and J 6 bases, with 8 bases left between them. The CDR3 loop reads CASSYSLGSEAFF. The CDR3 DNA reads as TGTGCCAGCAGTTACTCGTTGGGGTCTGAAGCTTTCTTT.

CDR3 residues: CASSERAGMSSGANVLTF. The CDR3 DNA reads TGTGCCAGCAGTGAAAGGGCAGGCATGAGCTCTGGGGCCAACGTCCTGACTTTC. The chain employs TRBV2 and TRBJ2-6; D gene ambiguous. V gave up 2 bases and J gave up 0 bases, with 14 bases separating them. This CDR3 has 18 residues. Germline V gene sequence: CDR1 SNHLY, CDR2 FYNNEI.

This clone was found many times. The V and J genes are TRBV5-1 and TRBJ2-1; TRBD2 agrees at 11 bases. The CDR3 covers 15 residues. The J segment lost 6 bases and the V segment lost 5 bases, leaving 7 bases of the junction unmatched. Per germline, CDR1 SGHRS and CDR2 YFSETQ. This CDR3 reads CASRDTSGGSNEQFF. The CDR3 DNA reads TGCGCCAGCAGGGACACTAGCGGGGGATCCAATGAGCAGTTCTTC.

This clone was seen a few times. As DNA, the CDR3 is TGTGCCAGTAGTAAAGGTTGGGGGGGAGGAGAGACCCAGTACTTC. This translates into CASSKGWGGGETQYF. This rearrangement joins TRBV19 to TRBJ2-5; the match to TRBD2 covers 7 bases. V lost 4 bases and J lost 4; bases outside the gene matches: 9. CDR1 is LNHDA and CDR2 is SQIVND in the germline V gene (reference sequence). The length of the CDR3 is 15 residues.

The genes are TRBV11-2 and TRBJ2-5, with 9 bases fitting TRBD1. CDR3 length: 16 residues. The ends lost 1 base at V and 5 bases at J; junction bases unmatched: 8. Germline CDR1 SGHAT, CDR2 FQNNGV. This CDR3 is CASSLGLTGGRETQYF. Here the CDR3 DNA reads TGTGCCAGCAGCTTAGGGCTGACAGGGGGACGGGAGACCCAGTACTTC.

In this sample, this clone is medium-sized (0.01 to 0.1%). The chain is built from TRBV9 and TRBJ2-1; D is unclear. CDR1 is SGDLS and CDR2 is YYNGEE in the germline V gene. The CDR3 spans 14 residues. Trimming left V 1 base short and J 9 bases short, with 14 bases between. The CDR3: CASSVSVAISEQFF. The CDR3 DNA is TGTGCCAGCAGCGTATCTGTTGCTATCAGTGAGCAGTTCTTC. The full variable domain, completed using reference TRBV9 and TRBJ2-1, is DSGVTQTPKHLITATGQRVTLRCSPRSGDLSVYWYQQSLDQGLQFLIQYYNGEERAKGNILERFSAQQFPDLHSELNLSSLELGDSALYFCASSVSVAISEQFFGPGTRLTVL.

This clone came up a few times. The CDR3 DNA reads TGTGCCAGCAGCCAAGAGGACAGGGGAGTCGCTTTCTTT. This codes for CASSQEDRGVAFF. The chain carries TRBV4-2 and TRBJ1-1; 9 bases fit TRBD1. This CDR3 region has 13 residues. Germline V gene sequence: CDR1 LGHNA, CDR2 YNFKEQ. J lost 11 bases, V lost 0 bases, and 4 bases had no gene match.